These 26 T cell receptor beta chains originate from one sample sequenced in a study of T cells after yellow fever vaccination. TCRdb fed the 5' RACE reads into MiXCR, producing one record per CDR3 protein. The sample has roughly 96,000 distinct CDR3 sequences; 8.9% are singletons. The starting material was CD8+ T cells not binding an NS4B(214-222) dextramer, sorted from PBMCs, obtained roughly 14 days after the first yellow fever vaccination. The receptors derive from a man aged 18-30 years who received the YFV17D yellow fever vaccine.

The chain is built from TRBV5-1 and TRBJ1-1, with D possibly being TRBD1 (5 bases). Germline CDR1 SGHRS, CDR2 YFSETQ. CDR3 length: 13 residues. V lost 1 base and J 6 bases, leaving 10 bases between the germline ends. This chain's CDR3 is CASSLRGFAEAFF. CDR3 sequence (DNA): TGCGCCAGCAGCTTGAGGGGATTCGCTGAAGCTTTCTTT.

The chain has TRBV5-4 and TRBJ1-2, with 9 positions matching TRBD1. Germline assignment: CDR1 SGHNT and CDR2 YYREEE (reference sequence). This CDR3 has 15 residues. The J segment lost 1 base and the V segment lost 0 bases, leaving 1 base of the junction unmatched. The CDR3 loop is CASSLGTGVNYGYTF. CDR3 DNA: TGTGCCAGCAGCTTGGGGACAGGGGTTAACTATGGCTACACCTTC.

This clonotype turned up a few times. V gene TRBV29-1 combines with J gene TRBJ2-2, with D maybe TRBD2 (6 bases). Trimming shortened V by 3 bases and J by 0 bases, and 11 bases separated the two germline ends. Germline V gene sequence: CDR1 SQVTM, CDR2 ANQGSEA. The CDR3 extends over 15 amino acids. Here the CDR3 DNA reads TGCAGCGTTGACCCGGGGGTTTCGAACACCGGGGAGCTGTTTTTT. This translates into CSVDPGVSNTGELFF.

This clonotype has only a few counts. V is TRBV7-9 and J is TRBJ2-7; D could derive from TRBD1 or TRBD2 (5 bases each). CDR1 and CDR2 from the germline V gene are SEHNR and FQNEAQ (reference sequence). V lost 6 bases to trimming and J lost 4 bases, with 22 bases between them. This CDR3 is built from 16 residues. In DNA, the CDR3 is TGTGCCAGCAGTGGAGCCACCGGGACGGAGATTTACGAGCAGTACTTC. This codes for CASSGATGTEIYEQYF. Full variable domain (missing parts from reference TRBV7-9 and TRBJ2-7): DTGVSQNPRHKITKRGQNVTFRCDPISEHNRLYWYRQTLGQGPEFLTYFQNEAQLEKSRLLSDRFSAERPKGSFSTLEIQRTEQGDSAMYLCASSGATGTEIYEQYFGPGTRLTVT.

This clonotype was counted between two and nine times. V is TRBV27 and J is TRBJ2-7; D is ambiguous. Per germline, CDR1 MNHEY and CDR2 SMNVEV (reference sequence). This CDR3 has 13 residues. Trimming cost V 4 bases and J 1 base, with 8 bases left between them. CDR3 sequence (DNA): TGTGCCAGCAGTTCCGGGTCATCCTACGAGCAGTACTTC. This sequence encodes CASSSGSSYEQYF.

This clonotype was seen more than once but under ten times. This sequence joins TRBV7-2 and TRBJ2-7; 7 positions match TRBD2. V gave up 5 bases and J gave up 1 base; unmatched junction bases: 5. The CDR3 is 14 residues long. The germline V gene has CDR1 SGHTA and CDR2 FQGNSA. CDR3 residues: CASSPSGLSYEQYV. The CDR3 DNA reads TGTGCCAGCAGCCCTAGCGGTCTATCCTACGAGCAGTACGTC.

Written as DNA, the CDR3 is TGTGCCAGCAGCTCAGGACAGGGGGTAGAGAATGAGCAGTTCTTC. This codes for CASSSGQGVENEQFF. The chain joins TRBV7-8 to TRBJ2-1; TRBD1 aligns across 10 bases. Germline CDR1 and CDR2: SGHVS and FQNEAQ. The CDR3 has 15 amino acids. V dropped 4 bases and J dropped 7; count of bases not matched to a gene: 7.

The chain is built from TRBV19 and TRBJ2-3; 8 bases are a match to TRBD2. The CDR3 totals 16 residues. The junction had 10 bases not matched to a gene; V was cut back by 5 bases and J by 3 bases. CDR1 is LNHDA, CDR2 SQIVND, per germline (reference sequence). CDR3 sequence: CASSSRGGLGTDTQYF. The CDR3 DNA sequence: TGTGCCAGTAGTTCACGGGGGGGCCTTGGAACAGATACGCAGTATTTT.

J is TRBJ2-1 and V is TRBV6-1; no reliable D call. Germline V lookup: CDR1 MNHNS, CDR2 SASEGT. Trimming stripped 0 bases from V and 14 bases from J, with 11 bases between. This CDR3 has 12 amino acids. CDR3 nucleotides: TGTGCCAGCAGTGAAGCAATAGGGCTTGAGTTCTTC. As protein: CASSEAIGLEFF.

This chain joins TRBV5-1 and TRBJ2-1, with TRBD2 identical over 13 bases. Germline values: CDR1 SGHRS, CDR2 YFSETQ. The CDR3 length is 15 residues. V lost 0 bases to trimming and J lost 8 bases; unmatched junction nucleotides: 2. The CDR3 is CASSLVTSGGDEQFF. The CDR3 region has the DNA TGCGCCAGCAGCTTGGTAACTAGCGGGGGGGATGAGCAGTTCTTC.

The genes are TRBV12-3 or TRBV12-4 and TRBJ2-3; TRBD2 aligns across 13 bases. CDR3 length: 16 residues. Trimming cost V 5 bases and J 4 bases; bases outside gene matches: 6. This CDR3 is CASSPRLAGGSDTQYF. In DNA, the CDR3 is TGTGCCAGCAGTCCGCGACTAGCGGGGGGATCAGATACGCAGTATTTT.

This clonotype was counted only a few times. The chain uses TRBV12-3 or TRBV12-4 and TRBJ2-7; 8 nucleotides agree with TRBD2. The CDR3 has 16 amino acids. V shed 6 bases and J 3 bases; nucleotides not matched to a gene: 13. CDR3 residues: CASSSTGGGLVYEQYF. CDR3 nucleotides: TGTGCCAGCAGCTCTACCGGGGGGGGCCTAGTCTACGAGCAGTACTTC.

This clonotype was counted between two and nine times. The chain has TRBV2 and TRBJ2-5; TRBD2 aligns across 9 bases. Trimming took 3 bases from V and 2 from J; bases not matched to a gene: 13. The length of the CDR3 is 18 residues. The germline V gene encodes CDR1 SNHLY and CDR2 FYNNEI. Written as DNA, the CDR3 is TGTGCCAGCAGTGATTCCAGCGGGGGGCCCGGGATTCAAGAGACCCAGTACTTC. The encoded protein is CASSDSSGGPGIQETQYF.

The chain links TRBV28 to TRBJ2-7, with 7 bases fitting TRBD1. CDR3 length: 13 amino acids. The germline CDR1 and CDR2 sequences are MDHEN and SYDVKM. Trimming removed 6 bases from V and 3 bases from J; junction bases left unmatched: 5. The CDR3 coding sequence is TGTGCCAGCAGCCGACAGGGAATCTACGAGCAGTACGTC. This sequence encodes CASSRQGIYEQYV.

This chain joins TRBV11-2 and TRBJ2-3; TRBD2 agrees at 11 bases. V trimming: 1 base; J trimming: 0 bases; junction bases outside the gene matches: 3. Looked up from germline, CDR1 is SGHAT and CDR2 is FQNNGV. The CDR3 has 17 residues. The CDR3 protein is CASSLVTSGASTDTQYF. As DNA, the CDR3 is TGTGCCAGCAGCTTAGTGACTAGCGGGGCGAGCACAGATACGCAGTATTTT.

This clonotype was detected only a few times. This chain connects TRBV27 to TRBJ1-6; no reliable D call. CDR3 length: 15 amino acids. V gave up 4 bases and J gave up 6 bases, with 13 bases separating them. Germline CDR1 reads MNHEY; CDR2 reads SMNVEV (reference sequence). CDR3 residues: CASSWAEGSNSPLHF. CDR3 DNA: TGTGCCAGCAGTTGGGCCGAAGGGAGTAATTCACCCCTCCACTTT.

This clonotype appeared a few times. The chain is built from TRBV21-1 and TRBJ1-5; the DNA was not used to check the table's D call, TRBD1. TRBV21-1 is a documented pseudogene. This CDR3 spans 14 amino acids. In DNA form, the CDR3 reads TGTGCCAGCAGCTGGGACAGAAACAATCAGCCCCAGCATTTT. It is translated as CASSWDRNNQPQHF.

This clonotype was seen a few times. This sequence joins TRBV9 and TRBJ2-7; 7 nucleotides line up with TRBD2. The CDR3 totals 15 residues. After removal of 3 bases from V and 3 bases from J, the junction contained 9 bases not matched to a gene. In germline, CDR1 is SGDLS, CDR2 YYNGEE. CDR3 sequence (DNA): TGTGCCAGCAGCGCCCACGACAGCGGGGTCTACGAGCAGTACTTC. It translates to CASSAHDSGVYEQYF.

This clonotype occurred a few times. V usage is TRBV29-1 and J usage is TRBJ2-3; D is possibly TRBD2 (6 bases). Between the trimmed V and J ends, which lost 0 bases and 3 bases, there was a span of 16 bases. The V gene's germline CDR1 is SQVTM and CDR2 ANQGSEA. This CDR3 contains 16 residues. The CDR3 nucleotides are TGCAGCGTTGAAGATTGGGGAGGAGTGGCGACAGATACGCAGTATTTT. Amino acid sequence: CSVEDWGGVATDTQYF.

This clonotype was counted between two and nine times. The rearrangement joins TRBV20-1 to TRBJ2-1; a possible D gene is TRBD2 (5 bases). Per germline, CDR1 DFQATT and CDR2 SNEGSKA (reference sequence). Trimming cost V 7 bases and J 8 bases, with 21 bases left between them. The CDR3 contains 14 residues. The CDR3 region is CSGLRPLDSYEQFF. CDR3 DNA: TGCAGTGGACTAAGGCCCCTCGATTCCTATGAGCAGTTCTTC.

The V call is TRBV20-1, the J call TRBJ1-2, with D maybe TRBD1 (5 bases). CDR3 length equals 19 residues. CDR1 and CDR2 (germline): DFQATT, SNEGSKA (reference sequence). The V end lost 0 bases, the J end lost 0 bases, and 23 bases lay between the germline ends. CDR3 amino acids: CSARDIRGSGADSNYGYTF. The CDR3 region has the DNA TGCAGTGCTAGAGATATCAGAGGCTCCGGGGCAGACTCTAACTATGGCTACACCTTC.

V is TRBV27 and J is TRBJ2-1; D gene uncertain. Germline CDR1 is MNHEY and CDR2 is SMNVEV (reference sequence). Trimming shortened V by 5 bases and J by 7 bases, and 9 bases separated the two germline ends. This CDR3 is built from 12 residues. CDR3 residues: CASSPRPNEQFF. The CDR3 coding sequence is TGTGCCAGCAGTCCCCGACCTAATGAGCAGTTCTTC.

This clonotype was recorded many times. The chain carries TRBV27 and TRBJ2-7; a weak D match, TRBD1 (6 bases). Germline CDR1 and CDR2: MNHEY and SMNVEV (reference sequence). The V end lost 2 bases, the J end lost 4 bases, and 12 bases lay between the germline ends. The CDR3 has 14 amino acids. The CDR3 coding sequence is TGTGCCAGCAGTTTAGGCAGGGGTGGGTACGAGCAGTACTTC. The encoded protein is CASSLGRGGYEQYF.

This clonotype was picked up a small number of times. The chain combines TRBV27 with TRBJ2-7, with 7 bases aligning to TRBD2. The CDR3 totals 14 residues. CDR1 and CDR2 (germline): MNHEY, SMNVEV (reference sequence). V shed 4 bases, J shed 5 bases, and the junction held 8 bases outside the gene matches. CDR3 in DNA: TGTGCCAGCAGTTCGGGGCCCGGGGGGAACGAGCAGTACGTC. Translating it yields CASSSGPGGNEQYV.

This sequence joins TRBV11-1 and TRBJ2-5; either TRBD1 or TRBD2 may fit D (5 bases each). The CDR3 is 15 residues long. V dropped 1 base and J dropped 4 bases, with 13 bases sitting between them. Germline V lookup: CDR1 SGHAT, CDR2 FQDESV (reference sequence). In nucleotides, the CDR3 is TGTGCCAGCAGCTTAGGGTTCGGGGCCGGAGAGACCCAGTACTTC. Protein sequence: CASSLGFGAGETQYF.

This clonotype has only a few counts. The gene calls are TRBV4-1 and TRBJ2-7; no clear D gene. CDR1 and CDR2 (germline): MGHRA, YSYEKL. Deletions cut 0 bases from V and 2 bases from J, with 17 bases between. The CDR3 loop spans 17 amino acids. The CDR3 reads CASSQEISQWEPYEQYV. The CDR3 DNA sequence: TGCGCCAGCAGCCAAGAGATTTCCCAGTGGGAACCCTACGAGCAGTACGTC.